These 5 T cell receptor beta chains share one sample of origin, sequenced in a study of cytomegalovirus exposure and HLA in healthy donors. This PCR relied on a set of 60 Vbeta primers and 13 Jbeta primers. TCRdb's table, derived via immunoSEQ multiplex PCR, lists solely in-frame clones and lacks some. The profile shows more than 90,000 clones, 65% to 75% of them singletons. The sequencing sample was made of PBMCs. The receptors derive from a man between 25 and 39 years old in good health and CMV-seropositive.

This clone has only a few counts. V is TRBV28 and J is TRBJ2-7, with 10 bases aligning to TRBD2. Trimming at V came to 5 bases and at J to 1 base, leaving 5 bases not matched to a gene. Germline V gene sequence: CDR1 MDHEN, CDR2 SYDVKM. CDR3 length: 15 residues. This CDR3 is CASSRSGGGSYEQYF. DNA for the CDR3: TGTGCCAGCAGTAGAAGCGGGGGGGGGTCCTACGAGCAGTACTTC. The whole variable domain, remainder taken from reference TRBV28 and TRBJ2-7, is DVKVTQSSRYLVKRTGEKVFLECVQDMDHENMFWYRQDPGLGLRLIYFSYDVKMKEKGDIPEGYSVSREKKERFSLILESASTNQTSMYLCASSRSGGGSYEQYFGPGTRLTVT.

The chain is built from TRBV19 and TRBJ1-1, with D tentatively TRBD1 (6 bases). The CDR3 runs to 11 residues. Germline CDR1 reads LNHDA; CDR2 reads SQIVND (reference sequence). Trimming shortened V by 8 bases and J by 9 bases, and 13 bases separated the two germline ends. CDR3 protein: CASGRQAQAFF. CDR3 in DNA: TGTGCCAGTGGCCGACAGGCCCAAGCTTTCTTT.

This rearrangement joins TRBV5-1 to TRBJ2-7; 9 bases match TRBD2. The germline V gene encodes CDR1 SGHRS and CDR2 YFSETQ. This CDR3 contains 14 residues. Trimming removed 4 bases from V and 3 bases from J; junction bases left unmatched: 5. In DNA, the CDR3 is TGCGCCAGCAGCCGCGGGGGGGCTCTCTACGAGCAGTACTTC. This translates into CASSRGGALYEQYF.

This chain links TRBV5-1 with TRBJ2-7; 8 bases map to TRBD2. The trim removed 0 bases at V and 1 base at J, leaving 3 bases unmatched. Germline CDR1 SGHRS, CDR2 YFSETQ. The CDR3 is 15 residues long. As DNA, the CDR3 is TGCGCCAGCAGCTTGGTGACGGGGGGGTCCTACGAGCAGTACTTC. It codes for CASSLVTGGSYEQYF.

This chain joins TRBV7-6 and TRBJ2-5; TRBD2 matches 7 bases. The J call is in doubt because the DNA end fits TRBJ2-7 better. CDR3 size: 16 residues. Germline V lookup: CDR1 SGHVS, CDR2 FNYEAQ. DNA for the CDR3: TGTGCCAGCAGCCCCCAACTCGGGGGGACCCACTACGAGCAGTACTTC. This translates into CASSPQLGGTHYEQYF.